A selection of T cell receptor beta chains follows, all from one sample in a study of cytomegalovirus exposure and HLA in healthy donors. Sequenced by immunoSEQ multiplex PCR; TCRdb stores in-frame clones only, minus some. The sample yields fewer than 350,000 clones, 70% to 90% seen once. Sequencing used PBMCs. These receptors were taken from a woman younger than 30 in good health and CMV-seronegative. CDR3s include the opening cysteine and the closing phenylalanine or tryptophan. Not all rows give a size; the values are once, few, many and, for expanded clones, a class.

v_call	clone_size	j_call	cdr3_aa
TRBV9	.	TRBJ2-1	CASSGRLAAGQFF
TRBV27	.	TRBJ2-7	CASRPGLSSYEQYF
TRBV6-1	.	TRBJ2-7	CASRDRDSSF
TRBV28	once	TRBJ2-1	CASTSGGTSGYNEQFF
TRBV4-3	once	TRBJ1-4	CASSQDYNTNEKLFF
TRBV11-1	few	TRBJ2-7	CASSLATGVDEQYF
TRBV6-5	once	TRBJ1-4	CATSWGPATNEKLFF
TRBV19	.	TRBJ1-6	CASNRDWNSPLHF
TRBV19	.	TRBJ2-1	CASSVDRARRFF
TRBV9	.	TRBJ2-1	CASSVDASGRKNEQFF
TRBV27	.	TRBJ1-4	CASSSYRATNEKLFF
TRBV28	.	TRBJ2-5	CASSRTGIWETQYF
TRBV9	.	TRBJ1-4	CASSVVEGRVNEKLFF
TRBV6-5	.	TRBJ2-7	CASSYGTASPNYEQYF
TRBV28	.	TRBJ2-7	CASSYHGEQYF
TRBV2	.	TRBJ1-4	CASKAGGTTNEKLFF
TRBV15	once	TRBJ2-3	CATSRDRVADTQYF
TRBV7-9	.	TRBJ2-1	CASSTRGSSYNEQFF
TRBV15	.	TRBJ2-3	CATSRGSGRTSTDTQYF
TRBV6-4	.	TRBJ2-1	CASSPGTGGDEQFF